Listed here are 9 T cell receptor beta chains from one sample, sequenced in a study of glioma-infiltrating T cells after dendritic cell vaccination. Using immunoSEQ multiplex PCR, the repertoire was profiled, and TCRdb retains in-frame clones only, with some absent. In the table there are tens of thousands of clones, more than 65% of which are singletons. The sequenced sample was blood, obtained before dendritic cell vaccination. Receptors originate from a human donor with glioblastoma.

This chain connects TRBV6-5 to TRBJ2-7; TRBD1 agrees at 8 bases. Trimming removed 6 bases from V and 7 bases from J; junction bases left unmatched: 14. The CDR3 is made up of 15 amino acids. CDR1 and CDR2 (germline): MNHEY, SVGAGI. The CDR3: CASREMAGGGGEQYF. CDR3 sequence (DNA): TGTGCCAGCAGAGAGATGGCAGGGGGCGGTGGGGAGCAGTACTTC.

This chain links TRBV6-5 with TRBJ1-5; 9 nucleotides align to TRBD1. The CDR3 runs to 14 residues. The germline CDR1 and CDR2 sequences are MNHEY and SVGAGI. The trim removed 6 bases at V and 7 bases at J, leaving 7 bases unmatched. The CDR3 coding sequence is TGTGCCAGCAGCCCACAGGGGGCAGGGCAGCCCCAGCATTTT. Protein sequence: CASSPQGAGQPQHF.

This clone occurred once. The chain couples TRBV27 to TRBJ2-1; D is uncertain. The CDR3 runs to 11 residues. V gave up 10 bases and J gave up 6 bases, with 10 bases separating them. In germline, CDR1 is MNHEY, CDR2 SMNVEV (reference sequence). The CDR3 here is CATSFSNEQFF. The DNA of the CDR3 is TGTGCCACCTCCTTTAGCAATGAGCAGTTCTTC.

The chain is built from TRBV11-2 and TRBJ2-2; D is unclear. The CDR3 consists of 13 residues. From germline, CDR1 is SGHAT and CDR2 FQNNGV. V shed 3 bases and J shed 2 bases, with 4 bases lying between them. CDR3 region: CASSLLNTGELFF. DNA for the CDR3: TGTGCCAGCAGCTTGTTAAACACCGGGGAGCTGTTTTTT.

The CDR3 nucleotides read TGTGCCAGTAGTATAGTCGCCGGTGGACAGCCACACCTCCAAGCTTTCTTT. Translation: CASSIVAGGQPHLQAFF. J is TRBJ1-1 and V is TRBV19; possible D gene TRBD1, 6 bases. The CDR3 totals 17 residues. The germline CDR1 and CDR2 sequences are LNHDA and SQIVND (reference sequence). V was trimmed by 1 base and J by 9 bases, leaving 24 bases between them.

V is TRBV20-1 and J is TRBJ2-7; D remains ambiguous. The CDR3 contains 11 residues. Trimming left V 5 bases short and J 4 bases short, with 9 bases between. Germline CDR1 reads DFQATT; CDR2 reads SNEGSKA (reference sequence). The CDR3 is CSALRSYEQYF. The CDR3 DNA reads as TGCAGTGCTCTCCGTAGTTACGAGCAGTACTTC.

In this sample, this clone turned up a few times. The rearrangement links TRBV4-3 to TRBJ2-5, with 11 bases aligning to TRBD2. V was clipped by 3 bases and J by 5 bases; unmatched bases: 5. The germline V gene encodes CDR1 LGHNA and CDR2 YSLEER. This CDR3 contains 15 residues. The DNA of the CDR3 is TGCGCCAGCAGCCATAGACTAGCGGGGTGGGAGACCCAGTACTTC. It specifies CASSHRLAGWETQYF.

CDR3 nucleotides: TGTGCCAGCAGCGTCCGTAGCAATCAGCCCCAGCATTTT. Protein: CASSVRSNQPQHF. The chain carries TRBV9 and TRBJ1-5, with D uncertain. V shed 2 bases and J shed 0 bases, with 3 bases lying between them. This CDR3 region has 13 residues. From germline, CDR1 is SGDLS and CDR2 YYNGEE.

This chain uses TRBV12-1 with TRBJ1-3. TRBV12-1 is noted as a pseudogene. CDR3 length: 13 amino acids. The CDR3 spells CAVQCRAWDTIYF. CDR3 DNA sequence: TGTGCCGTCCAATGTAGAGCGTGGGACACCATATATTTT.